Listed here are 12 T cell receptor beta chains from one sample, sequenced in a study of T cells in Graves' hyperthyroidism and ophthalmopathy. Amplified TCR beta CDR3 regions came from RNA transcripts. RT-PCR in the first round (using the HTBI primer set) targeted the TCR CDR3. Each CDR3 protein gets one entry after TCRdb re-called the multiplex PCR reads with MiXCR. The data show about 740,000 distinct CDR3 sequences, with approximately 14% seen just once and roughly 10% held by the top ten. The sequencing sample was made of blood. These receptor sequences come from a woman younger than 30 with Graves' hyperthyroidism.

The J gene is TRBJ2-7, the V gene TRBV7-3, with D possibly called TRBD1 or TRBD2 (5 bases each). The germline V gene encodes CDR1 SGHTA and CDR2 FQGTGA. This CDR3 has 14 amino acids. Trimming pared 5 bases from V and 4 bases from J, leaving 15 bases between. CDR3 sequence reads: CASSPGPYTYEQYF. CDR3 coding DNA: TGTGCCAGCAGCCCGGGACCCTATACGTACGAGCAGTACTTC.

This clonotype was detected ten times or more. The V and J genes are TRBV5-1 and TRBJ1-6; TRBD1 matches 9 bases. CDR1 SGHRS and CDR2 YFSETQ come from the germline V gene. The V and J ends lost 4 bases and 7 bases, in that order; junction bases with no gene match: 9. This CDR3 is 16 amino acids long. CDR3 protein: CASSPGTGTGNSPLHF. In DNA form, the CDR3 reads TGCGCCAGCAGCCCTGGGACAGGGACGGGGAATTCACCCCTCCACTTT.

The chain uses TRBV24-1 and TRBJ2-1, with a possible D match to TRBD2 (5 bases). Trimming cost V 2 bases and J 7 bases, with 8 bases left between them. The CDR3 contains 13 residues. In germline, CDR1 is KGHDR, CDR2 SFDVKD. The CDR3, as DNA: TGTGCCACCAGTGATTGGAGCGGTAATGAGCAGTTCTTC. Protein: CATSDWSGNEQFF.

The chain employs TRBV11-2 and TRBJ2-1, with D maybe TRBD2 (5 bases). V lost 4 bases to trimming and J lost 2 bases, with 12 bases between them. CDR1 is SGHAT and CDR2 is FQNNGV in the germline V gene. CDR3 length equals 15 residues. The CDR3 reads CASSSIRGAYNEQFF. CDR3 DNA: TGTGCCAGCAGCTCGATCCGGGGAGCCTACAATGAGCAGTTCTTC.

This chain uses TRBV29-1 with TRBJ2-7, with D maybe TRBD1 (6 bases). V was clipped by 7 bases and J by 3 bases, with 13 bases between them. CDR1 is SQVTM, CDR2 ANQGSEA, per germline. This CDR3 region has 12 residues. CDR3 region: CSAGQTLYEQYF. CDR3 nucleotides: TGCAGCGCGGGACAAACCCTCTACGAGCAGTACTTC.

At least ten counts were recorded for this clonotype. This rearrangement joins TRBV2 to TRBJ1-1; D unresolved. The germline V gene has CDR1 SNHLY and CDR2 FYNNEI. The CDR3 totals 12 residues. V shed 1 base and J shed 6 bases, with 6 bases lying between them. CDR3 sequence (DNA): TGTGCCAGCAGTGAAGGGGCACCTGAAGCTTTCTTT. Amino acid sequence: CASSEGAPEAFF.

In this sample, this clonotype turned up many times. The chain combines TRBV6-1 with TRBJ2-3; D gene unclear. The CDR3 totals 13 residues. The V and J ends lost 5 bases and 0 bases respectively, with 6 bases between them. Looked up from germline, CDR1 is MNHNS and CDR2 is SASEGT. For the CDR3, the DNA is TGTGCCAGCAGTCCTATTAGCACAGATACGCAGTATTTT. Protein sequence: CASSPISTDTQYF.

Only a few counts were recorded for this clonotype. The chain employs TRBV12-3 or TRBV12-4 and TRBJ2-6, with a weak D call TRBD2 (5 bases). The CDR3 runs 22 residues. V was pared by 3 bases and J by 0 bases, with 27 bases between. CDR3 DNA: TGTGCCAGCAGTTTCGGGTACGAAATTGAGGTCCCTGGGAGCTCTGGGGCCAACGTCCTGACTTTC. This codes for CASSFGYEIEVPGSSGANVLTF.

The CDR3 region is CASTQGQETQYF. The CDR3 DNA is TGTGCCAGCACCCAGGGGCAGGAGACCCAGTACTTC. The gene calls are TRBV28 and TRBJ2-5; weak D call: TRBD1 (6 bases). Germline V gene lookup returns CDR1 MDHEN and CDR2 SYDVKM. This CDR3 comprises 12 residues. V gave up 7 bases and J gave up 5 bases, with 11 bases separating them.

This clonotype was counted at least ten times. The gene calls are TRBV7-9 and TRBJ2-1, with D uncertain. This CDR3 comprises 16 residues. The V gene's germline CDR1 is SEHNR and CDR2 FQNEAQ (reference sequence). Between the trimmed V and J ends, which lost 3 bases and 8 bases, there was a span of 20 bases. For the CDR3, the DNA is TGTGCCAGCAGCTTGGGATGGAGTAGGGAAAGGGATGAGCAGTTCTTC. Protein: CASSLGWSRERDEQFF.

This clonotype was counted at least ten times. The genes are TRBV7-8 and TRBJ2-2, with TRBD2 matching over 7 bases. The V gene's germline CDR1 is SGHVS and CDR2 FQNEAQ. The CDR3 consists of 16 residues. V shed 4 bases, J shed 1 base, and the junction held 6 bases outside the gene matches. CDR3 DNA: TGTGCCAGCAGCTGGAGCGGGATTGGGAACACCGGGGAGCTGTTTTTT. Translation: CASSWSGIGNTGELFF.

The chain recombines TRBV7-9 with TRBJ2-7; 8 nucleotides match TRBD1. The germline V gene has CDR1 SEHNR and CDR2 FQNEAQ (reference sequence). V lost 5 bases to trimming and J lost 5 bases; unmatched junction nucleotides: 14. The CDR3 sequence is 16 residues long. The CDR3 sequence: CASSPTTGDGFDEQYF. CDR3 in DNA: TGTGCCAGCAGCCCGACGACAGGGGATGGCTTCGACGAGCAGTACTTC.